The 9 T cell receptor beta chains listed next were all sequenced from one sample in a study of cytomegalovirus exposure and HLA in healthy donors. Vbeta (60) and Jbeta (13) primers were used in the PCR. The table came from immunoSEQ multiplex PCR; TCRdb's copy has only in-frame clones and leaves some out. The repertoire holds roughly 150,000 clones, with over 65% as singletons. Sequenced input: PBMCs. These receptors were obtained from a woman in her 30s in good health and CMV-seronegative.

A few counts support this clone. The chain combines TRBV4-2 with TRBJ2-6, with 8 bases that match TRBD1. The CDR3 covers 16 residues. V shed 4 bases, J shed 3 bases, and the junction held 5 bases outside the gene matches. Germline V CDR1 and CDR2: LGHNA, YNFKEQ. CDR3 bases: TGTGCCAGCAGCCCTAGGACAGGGCGTGGGGCCAACGTCCTGACTTTC. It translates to CASSPRTGRGANVLTF.

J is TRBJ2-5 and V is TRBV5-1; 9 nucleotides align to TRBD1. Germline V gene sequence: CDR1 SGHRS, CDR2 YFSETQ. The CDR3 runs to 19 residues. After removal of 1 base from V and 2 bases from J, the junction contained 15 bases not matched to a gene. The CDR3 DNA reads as TGCGCCAGCAGCTTGTACTGGACAGGGGTAGGAGGGGTGCAAGAGACCCAGTACTTC. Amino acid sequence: CASSLYWTGVGGVQETQYF. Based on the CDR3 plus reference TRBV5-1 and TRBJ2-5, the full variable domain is KAGVTQTPRYLIKTRGQQVTLSCSPISGHRSVSWYQQTPGQGLQFLFEYFSETQRNKGNFPGRFSGRQFSNSRSEMNVSTLELGDSALYLCASSLYWTGVGGVQETQYFGPGTRLLVL.

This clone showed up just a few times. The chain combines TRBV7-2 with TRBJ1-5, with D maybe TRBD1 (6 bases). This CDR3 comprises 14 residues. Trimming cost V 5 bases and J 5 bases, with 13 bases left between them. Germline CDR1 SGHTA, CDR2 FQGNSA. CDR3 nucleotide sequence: TGTGCCAGCAGCCCAGACAGGAGCTATCAGCCCCAGCATTTT. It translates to CASSPDRSYQPQHF.

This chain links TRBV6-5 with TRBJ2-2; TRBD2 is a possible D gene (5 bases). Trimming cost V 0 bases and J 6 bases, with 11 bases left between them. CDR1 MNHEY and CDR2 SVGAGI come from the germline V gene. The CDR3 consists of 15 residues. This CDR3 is CASSYSSGRPGELFF. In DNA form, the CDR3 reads TGTGCCAGCAGTTACTCGAGCGGTCGCCCCGGGGAGCTGTTTTTT.

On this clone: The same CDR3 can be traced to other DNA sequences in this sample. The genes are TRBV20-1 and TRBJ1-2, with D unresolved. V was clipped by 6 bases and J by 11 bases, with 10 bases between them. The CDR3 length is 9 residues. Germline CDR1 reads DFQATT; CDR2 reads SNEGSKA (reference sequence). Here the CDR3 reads CSAPGGYTF. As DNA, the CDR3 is TGCAGTGCCCCGGGCGGGTACACCTTC.

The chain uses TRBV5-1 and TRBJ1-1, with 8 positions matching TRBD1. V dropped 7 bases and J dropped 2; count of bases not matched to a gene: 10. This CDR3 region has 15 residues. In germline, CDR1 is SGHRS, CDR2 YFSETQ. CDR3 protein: CASQGALGSNTEAFF. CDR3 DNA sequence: TGCGCCAGCCAGGGGGCGCTCGGCTCTAACACTGAAGCTTTCTTT.

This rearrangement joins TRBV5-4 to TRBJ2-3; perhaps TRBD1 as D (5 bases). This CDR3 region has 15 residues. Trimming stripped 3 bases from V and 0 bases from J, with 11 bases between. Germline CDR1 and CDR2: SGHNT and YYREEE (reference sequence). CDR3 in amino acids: CASSYDSTSTDTQYF. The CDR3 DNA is TGTGCCAGCAGCTACGACAGTACTAGCACAGATACGCAGTATTTT.

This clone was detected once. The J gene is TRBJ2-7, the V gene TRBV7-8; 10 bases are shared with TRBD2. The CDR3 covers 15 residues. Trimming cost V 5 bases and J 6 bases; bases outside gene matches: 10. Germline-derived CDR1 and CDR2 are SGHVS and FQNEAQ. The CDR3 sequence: CASSQGAGGPREQYV. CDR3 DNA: TGTGCCAGCAGCCAGGGAGCGGGGGGGCCGCGCGAGCAGTACGTC.

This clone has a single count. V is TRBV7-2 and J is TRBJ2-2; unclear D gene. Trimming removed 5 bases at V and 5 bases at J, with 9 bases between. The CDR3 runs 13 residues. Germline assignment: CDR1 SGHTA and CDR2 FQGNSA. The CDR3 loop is CASSPRLTGELFF. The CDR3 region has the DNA TGTGCCAGCAGCCCCAGGCTTACCGGGGAGCTGTTTTTT.